This record looks at one T cell receptor (beta chain) sequence and its context. Its antigen is unknown. No much larger clone exists at a distance of one base, and base qualities are not known. Explained via the paper, the time point label denotes: about 11 months on ibrutinib. Around 1.8 micrograms of genomic DNA were extracted from cryopreserved PBMCs for TCR beta library preparation. Longitudinal blood samples from CLL patients on ibrutinib monotherapy were analyzed using high-throughput TCR beta sequencing. The patients took part in an open-label, single-center phase 2 trial of ibrutinib monotherapy. On a MiSeq, deep resolution sequencing aimed for a depth between 1 in 1 million and 1 in 200,000 T cells, with each clonotype covered about 9.9x on average. The immunoSEQ hsTCRB Kit was used to generate the TCR beta libraries. In the source study's methods: The data were analyzed with ImmunoSEQ Analyzer and ImmunoSEQ Data Assistant, and V, D and J gene assignments followed IMGT definitions. Clonality, with values ranging from 0 to 1, was calculated as one minus the normalized Shannon entropy of productive rearrangement frequencies. Only overrepresented clonotypes making up at least 0.05% of the repertoire of each patient were included in the public clonotype analysis. Approximately 13 age-matched healthy donor repertoires from immuneACCESS served as clonality controls. This is the immuneACCESS table as TCRdb keeps it, with only in-frame sequences that have V and J called. A part of the clones is gone; compared with another copy, unresolved V genes explain less than half, and the rest is unexplained. The DNA was the basis for D and trimming; V, J and clone size are from that table. This sample is represented by over 200,000 clones; roughly 79% of them were singletons. The ten top clones hold approximately 10% of the sample.

The sample belongs to a study of cytotoxic CD8 clonotypes in ibrutinib-treated CLL (dated by TCRdb to the early 2020s). For context, the study as a whole: The cohort had about a dozen relapsed/refractory and more than 14 treatment-naive patients; fewer than 18 were IGHV unmutated. Response samples were obtained after a median of approximately eleven months of treatment, with a range of about 6 to 36 months. Longitudinal samples were obtainable from about 30% of the roughly 86 participants in the trial. Every remission and progressive disease sample was obtained while ibrutinib was still being received by the patients. An average of roughly 270,000 productive templates and 94,082 productive rearrangements was obtained per sample. Cryopreserved peripheral blood mononuclear cells were collected at three points: before therapy, at response, and at either sustained remission or disease progression. Partial responses were observed in about 25 patients and complete responses in 2; after a median follow-up of about 69 months, remission was maintained in roughly 15 patients and progression was observed in approximately 12.

Broad study findings and their caveats: Public clonotypes were rare and either shrank or stayed stable during treatment, and the rise in clonality at ibrutinib response reflected expansion of private clonotypes. Clonality rose at ibrutinib response, remained stable during sustained remission, and dropped back toward baseline at progression. Sampling times were not matched between patients in sustained remission and patients whose disease was progressing, and lymph node repertoires were not examined. At baseline, clonality was higher than in age-matched healthy donors and showed a strong correlation with circulating CD8+ T-cell counts.

The receptor's source is a human donor with chronic lymphocytic leukemia. The sample in question was PBMCs, obtained after 12 months of ibrutinib treatment.

The CDR3: CASSVGSGPNQPQHF. In nucleotide form, the sequence is TGTGCCAGCAGTGTGGGTTCAGGGCCCAATCAGCCCCAGCATTTT. The chain links TRBV25-1 with TRBJ1-5; TRBD1 is a possible D gene, resting on 5 matching bases. The trim is 4 bases for V and 3 bases for J, with a gap of 13 bases between the germline ends. Sequences MGHDK (CDR1) and SYGVNS (CDR2) are obtained from the germline V gene. The cysteine opens and the phenylalanine closes a CDR3 of 15 amino acids. Here the CDR3 DNA is all that survives: 45 bases in frame from base 1. The CDR3 plus the reference TRBV25-1 and TRBJ1-5 genes for the other parts give the full variable domain: EADIYQTPRYLVIGTGKKITLECSQTMGHDKMYWYQQDPGMELHLIHYSYGVNSTEKGDLSSESTVSRIRTEHFPLTLESARPSHTSQYLCASSVGSGPNQPQHFGDGTRLSIL.